This paragraph covers one T cell receptor beta chain sequence. This entry belongs to a study of blood T cell repertoires in COVID-19. Method: immunoSEQ multiplex PCR; TCRdb's copy keeps in-frame clones and lacks some. Here the sample spans roughly 300,000 clones, about four fifths being singletons. Germline assignment: CDR1 SGHRS and CDR2 YFSETQ. The CDR3 covers 15 residues. V shed 5 bases and J 4 bases; nucleotides not matched to a gene: 9. V is TRBV5-1 and J is TRBJ1-2, with 9 positions matching TRBD1. The specimen was peripheral blood. This clonotype was sampled from a woman aged 45-65 years who had recovered from COVID-19. CDR3 loop: CASSNGQGNAYGYTF. The CDR3 DNA reads as TGCGCCAGCAGTAATGGACAGGGGAACGCCTATGGCTACACCTTC.